The present T cell receptor beta chain was sequenced within a study of T-cell memory formation after mild COVID-19 (dated by TCRdb to the early 2020s). For the study in its entirety: TCR sequence clusters from the two donors were found to be largely donor specific. Two young, previously healthy adult volunteers made up the cohort, one male and one female. In a couple of donors, T-cell clones that expanded and contracted after mild COVID-19 were followed by sequencing TCRalpha and TCRbeta repertoires longitudinally. The full study reports these points: Some responding clones were detected in pre-infection memory, suggesting pre-existing cross-reactive memory T cells joined the SARS-CoV-2 response. Contracting CD4+ clones were located mainly in the CM and EM memory subsets, whereas CD8+ clones were found to be enriched in EMRA. Clones that contracted from day 15 to 85 showed balanced CD4/CD8 phenotypes, whereas a second wave of clones that expanded from day 15 to 37 leaned towards CD4+. SARS-CoV-2 specificity was not confirmed for the second-wave clones peaking on day 37. The study included only two mild cases, and larger cohorts that include severe cases with pre-infection samples were judged to be necessary.

Ficoll-Paque density gradient centrifugation was the method used to isolate PBMCs. The CDR3 runs 12 residues from the cysteine to the valine. Here the CDR3 DNA is all that survives: 36 bases in frame from base 1. V is cut by 8 bases and J by 3 bases, and the space between the germline ends is 11 bases. The germline V gene provides CDR1 MNHEY and CDR2 SVGEGT. These reads were obtained on an Illumina NovaSeq 6000. TCRalpha and TCRbeta cDNA libraries were built by 5'RACE with constant-segment primers, adding sample barcodes and unique molecular identifiers. Trizol reagent was used to extract RNA from every sample. Libraries were amplified in two PCR steps, with a second sample barcode and Illumina TruSeq adapters added in the second step. The libraries were sequenced on an Illumina NovaSeq using 2 x 150 bp paired-end reads. Per the original workflow: The reads were demultiplexed and collapsed into UMI-guided consensus sequences using migec v1.2.7. Using mixcr v2.1.11, the UMI consensuses were aligned to TRA and TRB V and J templates and assembled into clonotypes. A clonotype was counted as expanded or contracted only when both edgeR and NoisET called the clonotype significant, with the noise models trained on biological replicates. For edgeR calls, the thresholds were a false discovery rate-adjusted p below 0.01 and a log2 fold-change of 1. As an exploratory analysis of dynamics, max-normalized trajectories of the 1000 most abundant clonotypes were examined by PCA with hierarchical clustering. Separately sequenced CD4+ and CD8+ repertoires were used to assign the CD4 or CD8 phenotype of responding clones. TCRdb reanalyzed the raw reads on its own, using fastp at Q25 for trimming and MiXCR for clone calling, and kept in-frame beta chains. Rows are combined by CDR3 protein, so each entry shows the most common genes and DNA. The V and J calls here are based on TCRdb, not the publication. The sample includes approximately 230,000 distinct CDR3 sequences, with about 17% observed a single time. 3.5% of the sample comes from the top ten.

In regard to this clonotype: The antigen it recognizes is unknown. The record has no base qualities; no much larger clone is one base away.

The chain uses TRBV6-2 or TRBV6-3 and TRBJ2-7; 6 matching bases give a weak D call of TRBD2. This sequence was found in a man aged 18 to 29 who had mild COVID-19 (a few samples of this study predate the infection). The sample titles of this study are shuffled in the database, so cell type and time point are left out; the donor was told from shared clones. Sequenced sample: PBMCs or a T cell subset sorted from them (not recorded which). The CDR3 region has the sequence CASGDLNYEQYV. The DNA sequence reads TGTGCCAGCGGGGACTTAAACTACGAGCAGTACGTC.